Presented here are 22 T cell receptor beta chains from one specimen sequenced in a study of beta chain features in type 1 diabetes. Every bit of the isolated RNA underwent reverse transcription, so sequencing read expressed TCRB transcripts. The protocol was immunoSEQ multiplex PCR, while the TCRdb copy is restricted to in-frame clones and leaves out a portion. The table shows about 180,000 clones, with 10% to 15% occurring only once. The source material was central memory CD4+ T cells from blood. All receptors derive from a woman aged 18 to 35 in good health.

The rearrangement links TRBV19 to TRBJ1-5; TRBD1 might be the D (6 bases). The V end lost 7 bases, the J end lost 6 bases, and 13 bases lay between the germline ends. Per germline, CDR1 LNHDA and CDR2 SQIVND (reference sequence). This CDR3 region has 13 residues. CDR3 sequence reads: CASTFTGSQPQHF. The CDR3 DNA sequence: TGTGCCAGTACCTTCACAGGGAGTCAGCCCCAGCATTTT.

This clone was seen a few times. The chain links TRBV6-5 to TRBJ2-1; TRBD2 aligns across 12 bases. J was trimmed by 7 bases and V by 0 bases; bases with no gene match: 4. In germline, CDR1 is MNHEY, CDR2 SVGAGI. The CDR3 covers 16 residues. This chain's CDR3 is CASSYSLAGGGNEQFF. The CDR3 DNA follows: TGTGCCAGCAGTTACTCGCTAGCGGGAGGGGGGAATGAGCAGTTCTTC.

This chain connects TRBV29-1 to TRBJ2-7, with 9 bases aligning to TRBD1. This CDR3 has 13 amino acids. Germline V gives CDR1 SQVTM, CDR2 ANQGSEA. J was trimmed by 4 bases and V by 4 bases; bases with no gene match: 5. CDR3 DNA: TGCAGCGTTGGTTGGACAGGGGAATACGAGCAGTACTTC. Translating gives CSVGWTGEYEQYF.

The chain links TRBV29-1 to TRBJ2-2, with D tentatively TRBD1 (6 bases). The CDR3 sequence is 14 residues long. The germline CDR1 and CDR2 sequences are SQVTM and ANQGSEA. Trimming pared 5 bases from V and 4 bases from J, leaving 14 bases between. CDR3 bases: TGCAGCGTTTCCGGTCAGGGGCTCACCGGGGAGCTGTTTTTT. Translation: CSVSGQGLTGELFF.

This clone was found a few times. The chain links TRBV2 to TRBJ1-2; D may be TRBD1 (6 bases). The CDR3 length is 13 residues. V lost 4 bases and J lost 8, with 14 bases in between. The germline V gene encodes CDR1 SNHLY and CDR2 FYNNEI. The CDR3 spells CASSGQAFDGYTF. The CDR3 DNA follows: TGTGCCAGCAGTGGACAGGCGTTTGACGGCTACACCTTC.

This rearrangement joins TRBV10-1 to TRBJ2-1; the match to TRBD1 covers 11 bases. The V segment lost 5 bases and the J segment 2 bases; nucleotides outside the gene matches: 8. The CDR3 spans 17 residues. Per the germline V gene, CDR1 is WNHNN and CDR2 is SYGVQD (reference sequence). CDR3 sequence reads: CASSQKDRGRTYNEQFF. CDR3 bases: TGCGCCAGCAGTCAAAAGGACAGGGGGCGTACCTACAATGAGCAGTTCTTC.

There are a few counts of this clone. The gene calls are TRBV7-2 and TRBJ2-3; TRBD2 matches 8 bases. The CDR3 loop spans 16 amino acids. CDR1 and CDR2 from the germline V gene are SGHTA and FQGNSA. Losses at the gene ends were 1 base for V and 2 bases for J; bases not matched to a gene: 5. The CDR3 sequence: CASSLVAGLYTDTQYF. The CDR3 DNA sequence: TGTGCCAGCAGCTTAGTAGCGGGACTATACACAGATACGCAGTATTTT.

The CDR3 here is CASSLAQGLGETQYF. CDR3 coding DNA: TGCGCCAGCAGCTTGGCCCAGGGGCTGGGAGAGACCCAGTACTTC. The chain couples TRBV5-1 to TRBJ2-5; TRBD1 might be the D (6 bases). The V gene's germline CDR1 is SGHRS and CDR2 YFSETQ. V gave up 0 bases and J gave up 4 bases, with 13 bases separating them. The CDR3 is 15 residues long.

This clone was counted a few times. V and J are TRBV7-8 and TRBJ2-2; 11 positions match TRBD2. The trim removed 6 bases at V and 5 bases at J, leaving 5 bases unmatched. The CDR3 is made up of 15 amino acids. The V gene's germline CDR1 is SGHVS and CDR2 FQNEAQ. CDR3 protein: CASRQGLAETGELFF. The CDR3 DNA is TGTGCCAGCAGGCAGGGACTAGCGGAAACCGGGGAGCTGTTTTTT.

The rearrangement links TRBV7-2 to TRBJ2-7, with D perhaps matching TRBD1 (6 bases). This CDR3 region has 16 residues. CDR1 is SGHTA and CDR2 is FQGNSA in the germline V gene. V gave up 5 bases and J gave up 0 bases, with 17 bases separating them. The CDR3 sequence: CASSHAGAGSSYEQYF. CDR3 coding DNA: TGTGCCAGCAGCCATGCAGGGGCAGGGAGCTCCTACGAGCAGTACTTC. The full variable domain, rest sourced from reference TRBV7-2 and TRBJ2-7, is GAGVSQSPSNKVTEKGKDVELRCDPISGHTALYWYRQSLGQGLEFLIYFQGNSAPDKSGLPSDRFSAERTGGSVSTLTIQRTQQEDSAVYLCASSHAGAGSSYEQYFGPGTRLTVT.

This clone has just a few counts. As DNA, the CDR3 is TGTGCCAGCAACCTACGACTTAATGAAAAACTGTTTTTT. Translation: CASNLRLNEKLFF. The V and J genes are TRBV5-6 and TRBJ1-4; no clear D. Trimming pared 6 bases from V and 4 bases from J, leaving 10 bases between. CDR3 length equals 13 residues. Per the germline V gene, CDR1 is SGHDT and CDR2 is YYEEEE.

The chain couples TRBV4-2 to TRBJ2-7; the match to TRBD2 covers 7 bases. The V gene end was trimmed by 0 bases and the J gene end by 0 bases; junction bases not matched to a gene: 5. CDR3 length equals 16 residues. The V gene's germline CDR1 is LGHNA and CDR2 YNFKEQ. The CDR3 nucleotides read TGTGCCAGCAGCCAAGATCAGTGGACTAGCTCCTACGAGCAGTACTTC. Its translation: CASSQDQWTSSYEQYF.

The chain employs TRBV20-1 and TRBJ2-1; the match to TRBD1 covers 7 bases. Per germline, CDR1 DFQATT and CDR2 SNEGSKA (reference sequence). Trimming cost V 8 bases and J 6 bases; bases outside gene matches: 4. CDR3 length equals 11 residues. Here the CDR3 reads CSSTGLNEQFF. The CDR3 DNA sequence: TGCAGTTCGACAGGGCTCAATGAGCAGTTCTTC.

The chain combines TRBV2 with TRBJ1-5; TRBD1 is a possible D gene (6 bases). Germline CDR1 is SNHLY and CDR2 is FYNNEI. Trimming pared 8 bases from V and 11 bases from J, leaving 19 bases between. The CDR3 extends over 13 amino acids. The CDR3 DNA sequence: TGTGCCAGCCTAGGGACACAATTGGGAGCCCAGCATTTT. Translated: CASLGTQLGAQHF.

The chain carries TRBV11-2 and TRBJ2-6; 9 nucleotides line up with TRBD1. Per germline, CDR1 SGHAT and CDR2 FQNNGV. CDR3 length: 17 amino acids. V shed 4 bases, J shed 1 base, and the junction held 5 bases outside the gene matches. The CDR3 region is CASSSGTGTSGANVLTF. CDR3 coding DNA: TGTGCCAGCAGCTCCGGGACAGGGACTTCTGGGGCCAACGTCCTGACTTTC. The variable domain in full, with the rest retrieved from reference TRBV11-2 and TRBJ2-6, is EAGVAQSPRYKIIEKRQSVAFWCNPISGHATLYWYQQILGQGPKLLIQFQNNGVVDDSQLPKDRFSAERLKGVDSTLKIQPAKLEDSAVYLCASSSGTGTSGANVLTFGAGSRLTVL.

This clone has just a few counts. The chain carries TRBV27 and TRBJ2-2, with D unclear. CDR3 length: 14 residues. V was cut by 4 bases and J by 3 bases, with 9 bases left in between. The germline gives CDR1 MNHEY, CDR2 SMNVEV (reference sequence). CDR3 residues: CASSWRSDTGELFF. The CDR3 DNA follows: TGTGCCAGCAGTTGGCGGTCTGACACCGGGGAGCTGTTTTTT.

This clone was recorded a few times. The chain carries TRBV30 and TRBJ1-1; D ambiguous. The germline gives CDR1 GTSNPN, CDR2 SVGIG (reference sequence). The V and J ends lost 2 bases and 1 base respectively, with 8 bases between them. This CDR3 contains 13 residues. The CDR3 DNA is TGTGCCTGGAGTCTATCCGGGAACACTGAAGCTTTCTTT. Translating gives CAWSLSGNTEAFF.

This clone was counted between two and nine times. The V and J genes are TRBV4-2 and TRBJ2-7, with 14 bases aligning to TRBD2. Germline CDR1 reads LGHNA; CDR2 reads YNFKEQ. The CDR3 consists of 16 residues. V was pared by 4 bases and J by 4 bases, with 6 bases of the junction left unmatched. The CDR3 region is CASSRGLAGESYEQYF. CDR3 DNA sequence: TGTGCCAGCAGCCGGGGACTAGCGGGAGAATCGTACGAGCAGTACTTC.

This chain's CDR3 is CASSLFQVAGQETQYF. As DNA, the CDR3 is TGTGCCAGCAGTTTATTTCAGGTAGCGGGTCAAGAGACCCAGTACTTC. The gene calls are TRBV28 and TRBJ2-5; 7 bases are shared with TRBD2. CDR3 length equals 16 residues. Germline-derived CDR1 and CDR2 are MDHEN and SYDVKM. Unmatched junction bases numbered 7, after V lost 1 base and J lost 2 bases.

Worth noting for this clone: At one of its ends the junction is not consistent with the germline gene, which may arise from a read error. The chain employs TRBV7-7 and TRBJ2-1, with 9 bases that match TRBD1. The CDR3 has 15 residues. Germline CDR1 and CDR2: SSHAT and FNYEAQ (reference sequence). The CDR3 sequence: CASSLGGQGNNEQFF. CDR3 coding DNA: TGTGCTAGCAGCTTAGGGGGACAGGGAAACAATGAGCAGTTCTTC. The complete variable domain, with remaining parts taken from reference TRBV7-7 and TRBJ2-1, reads GAGVSQSPRYKVTKRGQDVTLRCDPISSHATLYWYQQALGQGPEFLTYFNYEAQPDKSGLPSDRFSAERPEGSISTLTIQRTEQRDSAMYRCASSLGGQGNNEQFFGPGTRLTVL.

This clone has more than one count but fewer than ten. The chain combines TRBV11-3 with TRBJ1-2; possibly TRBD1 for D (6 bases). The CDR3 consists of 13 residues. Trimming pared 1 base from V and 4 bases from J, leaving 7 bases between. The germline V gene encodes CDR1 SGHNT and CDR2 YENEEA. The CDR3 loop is CASSLAQGYGYTF. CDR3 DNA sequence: TGTGCCAGCAGCTTAGCACAGGGCTATGGCTACACCTTC.

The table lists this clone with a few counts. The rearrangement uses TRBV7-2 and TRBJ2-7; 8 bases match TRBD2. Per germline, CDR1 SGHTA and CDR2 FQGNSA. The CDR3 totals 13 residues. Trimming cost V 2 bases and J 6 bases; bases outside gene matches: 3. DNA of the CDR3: TGTGCCAGCAGCTTAAGCGGGAGAGGCGAGCAGTACTTC. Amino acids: CASSLSGRGEQYF.